This T cell receptor (beta chain) was sequenced in a study of CD8 T cells in Susac syndrome. Sequencing of TCR beta, carried out with a high-throughput approach, was applied to CD8+ and CD4+ T cells from the blood. Roughly 0.45 to 1 ug RNA was reverse transcribed with random hexamers. Amplification of TCR beta CDR3 used immunoSEQ multiplex PCR across 54 Vbeta and 13 Jbeta. In TCRdb, the immunoSEQ multiplex PCR reads were re-called with MiXCR into one record per CDR3 protein. The sample lists just over 300,000 distinct CDR3 sequences; just over 90% were seen once. Concerning this clonotype itself: Its antigen is as yet unknown.

Points from the study as a whole: The authors acknowledged that the study's TCR sequencing and HLA analysis involved relatively few individuals.

Sequencing input: CD4+ T cells from PBMCs. The receptor's source is a human donor with multiple sclerosis.

The CDR3 spells CASSQGPGNTGELFF. The CDR3 coding sequence is TGTGCCAGCAGCCAGGGGCCAGGGAACACCGGGGAGCTGTTTTTT. V and J are TRBV3-1 and TRBJ2-2; D possibly corresponds to TRBD1 (5 bases). The CDR3 has 15 amino acids. The V end was cut by 3 bases, the J end by 1 base, with 9 bases between. Germline CDR1 is LGHDT and CDR2 is YNNKEL (reference sequence).